A selection of T cell receptor beta chains follows, all from one sample in a study of CD8 T cells in Susac syndrome. TCRdb re-called the immunoSEQ multiplex PCR reads with MiXCR, one entry per CDR3 protein. Of about 83,000 distinct CDR3 sequences listed, about 96% were seen once; the top ten hold approximately 0.42%. The sample taken for sequencing was CD8+ T cells from PBMCs. The receptors were sampled from a human donor with Susac syndrome. The CDR3 runs from the conserved cysteine through the conserved F or W. The D gene is left open where the match is weak. Size values are once, few and many counts, or a class for expanded clones, and some rows have none.

CDR3 length	V gene	clone size	J gene	D gene	CDR3 protein	CDR3 DNA
18	TRBV2	.	TRBJ2-1	TRBD2	CASSERTSGPGPYNEQFF	TGTGCCAGCAGTGAAAGGACTAGCGGGCCGGGGCCCTACAATGAGCAGTTCTTC
14	TRBV9	.	TRBJ2-7	.	CASSVAGGPYEQYF	TGTGCCAGCAGCGTAGCAGGGGGGCCCTACGAGCAGTACTTC
15	TRBV5-6	.	TRBJ1-4	.	CASRPWGASNEKLFF	TGTGCCAGCAGGCCGTGGGGCGCTTCTAATGAAAAACTGTTTTTT
16	TRBV11-2	.	TRBJ2-1	.	CASSSPFQNSYNEQFF	TGTGCCAGCAGCTCCCCTTTTCAAAACTCCTACAATGAGCAGTTCTTC
16	TRBV6-4	.	TRBJ2-3	TRBD2	CASSDRQGGSTDTQYF	TGTGCCAGCAGTGACCGGCAGGGAGGGAGCACAGATACGCAGTATTTT
14	TRBV20-1	.	TRBJ2-5	.	CSARDRGAEETQYF	TGCAGTGCTAGAGATAGGGGGGCGGAAGAGACCCAGTACTTC
15	TRBV7-2	.	TRBJ1-2	.	CASSLGARVGDGYTF	TGTGCCAGCAGCTTAGGTGCCAGGGTTGGTGATGGCTACACCTTC
12	TRBV20-1	.	TRBJ1-5	.	CSARDSAEPQHF	TGCAGTGCTAGAGATTCTGCAGAGCCCCAGCATTTT
13	TRBV7-6	.	TRBJ1-4	.	CASSLIGGKKLFF	TGTGCCAGCAGCTTGATTGGCGGTAAAAAACTGTTTTTT
14	TRBV28	.	TRBJ1-1	.	CASTTTGLNTEAFF	TGTGCCAGCACCACGACAGGTCTGAACACTGAAGCTTTCTTT
15	TRBV27	.	TRBJ2-1	.	CASSFWLPAYNEQFF	TGTGCCAGCAGTTTCTGGCTGCCCGCCTACAATGAGCAGTTCTTC
13	TRBV30	.	TRBJ1-6	.	CAWAGFVSSPHHF	TGTGCCTGGGCAGGGTTTGTCTCTTCACCCCACCACTTT
16	TRBV10-3	.	TRBJ1-5	TRBD1	CAISEHPDRINQPQHF	TGTGCCATCAGTGAGCACCCGGACAGGATCAATCAGCCCCAGCATTTT
19	TRBV30	.	TRBJ2-7	.	CAWSVRAEVSGPYSYEQYF	TGTGCCTGGAGTGTAAGGGCCGAAGTCAGCGGGCCTTACTCCTACGAGCAGTACTTC
16	TRBV6-2/TRBV6-3	.	TRBJ2-1	.	CASSYNHSPKNNEQFF	TGTGCCAGCAGTTATAACCACTCACCGAAAAACAATGAGCAGTTCTTC
18	TRBV29-1	.	TRBJ2-3	TRBD2	CSVAGFASGSGRADTQYF	TGCAGCGTTGCGGGGTTCGCTAGCGGGAGTGGGCGAGCAGATACGCAGTATTTT
11	TRBV29-1	.	TRBJ1-1	.	CSVDRYTEAFF	TGCAGCGTTGATCGGTACACTGAAGCTTTCTTT
13	TRBV20-1	.	TRBJ2-7	.	CSARPPTSREQYF	TGCAGTGCTAGACCCCCAACTAGCCGCGAGCAGTACTTC
10	TRBV20-1	.	TRBJ2-1	.	CSAGRAEQFF	TGCAGTGCCGGGAGAGCTGAGCAGTTCTTC
16	TRBV4-3	.	TRBJ2-7	TRBD1	CASSQDLTGTGSEQYF	TGCGCCAGCAGCCAAGACCTTACCGGGACAGGGAGTGAGCAGTACTTC
15	TRBV7-9	.	TRBJ2-3	.	CASSLATGFKDTQYF	TGTGCCAGCAGCTTAGCCACAGGGTTTAAGGATACGCAGTATTTT
14	TRBV5-6	.	TRBJ2-3	TRBD1	CASSWGQFTDTQYF	TGTGCCAGCAGCTGGGGACAGTTCACAGATACGCAGTATTTT
14	TRBV6-5	.	TRBJ2-3	.	CASSYGGSGDTQYF	TGTGCCAGCAGTTACGGTGGCTCCGGGGATACGCAGTATTTT
15	TRBV29-1	.	TRBJ2-1	.	CSVEDLGTLYNEQFF	TGCAGCGTTGAAGATCTCGGCACACTTTACAATGAGCAGTTCTTC
15	TRBV6-2/TRBV6-3	.	TRBJ2-2	TRBD2	CASSYGLAVTGELFF	TGTGCCAGCAGTTACGGGCTAGCGGTCACCGGGGAGCTGTTTTTT
15	TRBV11-1	.	TRBJ2-1	TRBD2	CASSSSGTRNNEQFF	TGTGCCAGCAGCAGCTCCGGGACTAGAAACAATGAGCAGTTCTTC
13	TRBV4-3	few	TRBJ2-1	.	CASSQVKGNEQFF	TGCGCCAGCAGCCAAGTCAAGGGAAATGAGCAGTTCTTC
15	TRBV10-3	.	TRBJ2-3	.	CAISEFPGEGDTQYF	TGTGCCATCAGTGAGTTCCCGGGAGAGGGAGATACGCAGTATTTT
13	TRBV28	once	TRBJ1-1	.	CASITTGNTEAFF	TGTGCCAGCATTACAACAGGGAACACTGAAGCTTTCTTT
13	TRBV5-1	.	TRBJ2-7	.	CASSLVPNYEQYF	TGCGCCAGCAGCCTCGTTCCGAACTACGAGCAGTACTTC
15	TRBV21-1	.	TRBJ2-7	.	CASSIRSGAMNEQYF	TGTGCCAGCAGCATCCGCTCGGGGGCCATGAACGAGCAGTACTTC
15	TRBV20-1	.	TRBJ1-4	.	CSARDRAGVSEKLFF	TGCAGTGCTAGAGATCGGGCGGGAGTTAGTGAAAAACTGTTTTTT
17	TRBV5-1	.	TRBJ1-1	.	CASSDPNTRDPNTEAFF	TGCGCCAGCAGCGATCCAAATACCAGGGACCCGAACACTGAAGCTTTCTTT
14	TRBV15	.	TRBJ1-2	.	CATSRETLDYGYTF	TGTGCCACCAGCAGAGAGACCTTGGACTATGGCTACACCTTC
14	TRBV12-5	.	TRBJ1-1	.	CASGLGGQFTEAFF	TGTGCTAGTGGTTTGGGTGGACAGTTCACTGAAGCTTTCTTT
11	TRBV29-1	.	TRBJ2-2	.	CSVGRTGELFF	TGCAGCGTCGGACGAACCGGGGAGCTGTTTTTT
12	TRBV7-9	.	TRBJ2-7	.	CASSPTPYEQYF	TGTGCCAGCAGCCCAACCCCCTACGAGCAGTACTTC
13	TRBV5-1	once	TRBJ2-1	.	CASSGDRNNEQFF	TGCGCCAGCAGCGGAGACAGGAACAATGAGCAGTTCTTC
17	TRBV24-1	.	TRBJ2-1	TRBD2	CATSDISGSWSYNEQFF	TGTGCCACCAGTGATATTAGCGGGAGTTGGTCCTACAATGAGCAGTTCTTC
16	TRBV12-3/TRBV12-4	.	TRBJ2-1	TRBD2	CAILKTASGRAGEQFF	TGTGCCATCCTCAAGACGGCTAGCGGGAGGGCCGGTGAGCAGTTCTTC
12	TRBV6-2/TRBV6-3	.	TRBJ2-7	.	CASSFKVYEQYF	TGTGCCAGCAGTTTTAAGGTCTACGAGCAGTACTTC
14	TRBV27	once	TRBJ1-1	.	CASSAGTVNTEAFF	TGTGCCAGCAGTGCCGGGACGGTGAACACTGAAGCTTTCTTT
16	TRBV9	.	TRBJ1-1	TRBD1	CASSGGLTGDRTEAFF	TGTGCCAGCAGCGGCGGACTGACAGGGGACAGGACTGAAGCTTTCTTT
14	TRBV28	.	TRBJ2-3	.	CASSFFGSTDTQYF	TGTGCCAGCAGTTTTTTCGGGAGCACAGATACGCAGTATTTT
13	TRBV30	.	TRBJ2-1	TRBD1	CAYRQGRGHEQFF	TGTGCCTACCGACAGGGAAGGGGCCATGAGCAGTTCTTC
13	TRBV6-2/TRBV6-3	.	TRBJ1-1	.	CASSYSGTTEAFF	TGTGCCAGCAGTTACTCTGGCACCACTGAAGCTTTCTTT
11	TRBV7-8	.	TRBJ2-5	.	CASSTLRTQYF	TGTGCCAGCAGCACCCTGAGGACCCAGTACTTC
13	TRBV9	.	TRBJ2-2	.	CASSVRITGELFF	TGTGCCAGCAGCGTTCGGATCACCGGGGAGCTGTTTTTT
10	TRBV7-9	.	TRBJ2-4	.	CASSPDPQYF	TGTGCCAGCAGCCCGGACCCCCAGTACTTC
14	TRBV5-1	once	TRBJ2-5	.	CASSLFDFQETQYF	TGCGCCAGCAGCTTGTTTGACTTCCAAGAGACCCAGTACTTC
13	TRBV3-1	.	TRBJ2-1	.	CASSQSPGEEQFF	TGTGCCAGCAGCCAGTCTCCGGGGGAAGAGCAGTTCTTC
13	TRBV9	.	TRBJ2-5	.	CASSATGQETQYF	TGTGCCAGCAGCGCAACAGGGCAAGAGACCCAGTACTTC
14	TRBV5-1	.	TRBJ2-7	.	CASSLTRLPYEQYF	TGCGCCAGCAGCTTGACCCGACTTCCCTACGAGCAGTACTTC
17	TRBV5-1	few	TRBJ2-1	.	CASSLVEDLLTYNEQFF	TGCGCCAGCAGCTTGGTTGAGGACCTGCTTACGTACAATGAGCAGTTCTTC
15	TRBV5-6	.	TRBJ2-1	.	CASSFGPNPYNEQFF	TGTGCCAGCAGCTTTGGGCCTAACCCATACAATGAGCAGTTCTTC